This TCR beta chain was found in a study of sequential checkpoint blockade in melanoma (dated by TCRdb to between 2017 and 2020). The study in broad terms: Patients were randomized 1:1 to first-line nivolumab followed by ipilimumab (arm A) or ipilimumab followed by nivolumab (arm B). Both trial sequences were followed by maintenance nivolumab.

Read against the paper, the sample's treatment or condition label means: randomized to nivolumab then ipilimumab (arm A) or the reverse (arm B). None of the trial patients had been given prior DNA-damaging chemotherapy. On a FACS Aria II flow cytometer, live CD3+CD8+ cells that were negative for CD19 and CD56 were sorted from thawed PBMCs. The samples were obtained from melanoma patients enrolled in CheckMate 064, an open-label, randomized phase II trial testing sequential checkpoint blockade. Peripheral blood mononuclear cells were obtained through leukapheresis, purified using Ficoll-Paque, and frozen in human serum containing approximately 10% DMSO. Right after sorting, the blood CD3+CD8+ cells were verified to be >95% pure, and DNA extraction followed. The junction shows trimming of 8 bases on V and 7 bases on J, plus 18 bases between the germline ends. The CDR3 has 13 amino acids, counting the end cysteine and phenylalanine. Of the read, only the CDR3 DNA is kept; its 39 bases are in frame from base 1.

TCRbeta CDR3 regions were immunosequenced from genomic DNA with the immunoSEQ Assay. Prior to high-throughput sequencing, genomic DNA was amplified by bias-controlled multiplex PCR. Regarding the original processing steps: To quantify the absolute abundance of each unique TCRbeta CDR3 region, the sequences were collapsed and filtered. Clonality, defined as 1 minus Pielou's evenness, was calculated using only productive rearrangements. A previously published method was used to identify clones with significantly greater frequencies in on-treatment samples than in baseline samples. In TCRdb, the immuneACCESS table is reduced to in-frame sequences with V and J assigned. These tables do not hold every clone; where another copy was compared, an unresolved V gene accounts for under half, and the others remain unexplained. From that table come the V and J calls and clone size; the DNA was used to work out D and trimming. Here the sample has 15,000 to 20,000 clones; around three fifths occur a single time. The ten largest clones take up 17% of the sample.

Overall results and qualifications from the work: The response-prediction model combining TCR metrics and mutation burden needs validation in larger, independent patient cohorts.

In the case of this clone: No antigen is known for it. The record has no base qualities; no much larger clone is one base away.

The chain couples TRBV5-3 to TRBJ1-1; the D gene is not confidently resolved. TRBV5-3 carries the ORF label, with uncertain function. The sample was CD8+ T cells sorted from blood (inferred from file names), taken from a patient given nivolumab and ipilimumab in sequence. The receptor was derived from a human donor with melanoma. The DNA is TGTGCCAGCAGCCTGCACCCAGGTAGTGAAGCTTTCTTT. Its translation reads: CASSLHPGSEAFF.